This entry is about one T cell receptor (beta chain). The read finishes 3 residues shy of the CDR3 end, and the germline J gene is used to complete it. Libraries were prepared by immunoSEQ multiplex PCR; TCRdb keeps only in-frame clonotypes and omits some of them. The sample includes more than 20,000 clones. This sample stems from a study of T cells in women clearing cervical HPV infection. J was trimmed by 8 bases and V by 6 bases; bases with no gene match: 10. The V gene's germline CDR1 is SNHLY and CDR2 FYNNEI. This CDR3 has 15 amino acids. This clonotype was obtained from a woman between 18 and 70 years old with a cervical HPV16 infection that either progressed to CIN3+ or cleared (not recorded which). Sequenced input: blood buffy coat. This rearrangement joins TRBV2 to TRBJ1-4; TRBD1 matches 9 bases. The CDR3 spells CASSANRGRQEKLFF. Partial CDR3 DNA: TGTGCCAGCAGCGCCAACAGGGGGCGCCAGGAAAAA.